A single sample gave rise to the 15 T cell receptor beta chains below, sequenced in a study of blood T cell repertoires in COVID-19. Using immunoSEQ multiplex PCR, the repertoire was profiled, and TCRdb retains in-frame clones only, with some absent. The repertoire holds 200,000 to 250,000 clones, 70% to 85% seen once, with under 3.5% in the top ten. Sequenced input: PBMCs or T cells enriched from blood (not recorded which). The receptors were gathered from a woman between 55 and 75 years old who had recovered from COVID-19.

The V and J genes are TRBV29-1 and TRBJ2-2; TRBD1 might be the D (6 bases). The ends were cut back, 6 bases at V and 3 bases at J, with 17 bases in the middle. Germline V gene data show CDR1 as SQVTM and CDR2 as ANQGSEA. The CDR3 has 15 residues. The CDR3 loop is CSVARGTMYTGELFF. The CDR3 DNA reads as TGCAGCGTCGCGAGGGGGACGATGTACACCGGGGAGCTGTTTTTT.

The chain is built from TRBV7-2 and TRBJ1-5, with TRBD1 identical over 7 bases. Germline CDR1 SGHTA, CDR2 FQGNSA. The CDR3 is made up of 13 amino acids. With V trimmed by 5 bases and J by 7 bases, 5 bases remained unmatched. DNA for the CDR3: TGTGCCAGCAGCGTAGACAGGGCCCAGCCCCAGCATTTT. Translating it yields CASSVDRAQPQHF.

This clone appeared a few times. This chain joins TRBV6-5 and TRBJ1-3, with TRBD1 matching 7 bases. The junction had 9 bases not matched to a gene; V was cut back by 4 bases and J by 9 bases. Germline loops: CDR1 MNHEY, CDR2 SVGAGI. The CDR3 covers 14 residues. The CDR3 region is CASSSGQRPTTIYF. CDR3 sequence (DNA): TGTGCCAGCAGTTCGGGACAGCGCCCTACCACCATATATTTT.

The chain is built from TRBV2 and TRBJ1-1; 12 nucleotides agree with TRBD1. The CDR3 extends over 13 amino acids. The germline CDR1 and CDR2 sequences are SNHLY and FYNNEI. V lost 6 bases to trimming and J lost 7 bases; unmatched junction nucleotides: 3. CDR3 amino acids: CASRGQGAGEAFF. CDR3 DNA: TGTGCCAGCAGGGGACAGGGGGCTGGTGAAGCTTTCTTT.

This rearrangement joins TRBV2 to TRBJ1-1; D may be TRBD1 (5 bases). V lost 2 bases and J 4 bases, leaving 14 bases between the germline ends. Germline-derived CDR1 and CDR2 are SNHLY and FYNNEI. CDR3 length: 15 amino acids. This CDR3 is CASSESAGRGTEAFF. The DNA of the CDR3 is TGTGCCAGCAGTGAAAGTGCGGGGCGTGGCACTGAAGCTTTCTTT.

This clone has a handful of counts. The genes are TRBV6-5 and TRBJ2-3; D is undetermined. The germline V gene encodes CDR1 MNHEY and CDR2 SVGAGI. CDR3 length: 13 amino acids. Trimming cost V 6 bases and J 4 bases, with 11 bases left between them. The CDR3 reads CASSLGGPDTQYF. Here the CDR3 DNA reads TGTGCCAGCAGCCTAGGTGGTCCAGATACGCAGTATTTT.

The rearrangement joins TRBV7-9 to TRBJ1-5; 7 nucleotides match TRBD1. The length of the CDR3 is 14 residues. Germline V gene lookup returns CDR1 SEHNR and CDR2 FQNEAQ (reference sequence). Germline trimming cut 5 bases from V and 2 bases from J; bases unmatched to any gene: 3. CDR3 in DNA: TGTGCCAGCAGCGATCAGGGGGGCAATCAGCCCCAGCATTTT. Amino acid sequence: CASSDQGGNQPQHF.

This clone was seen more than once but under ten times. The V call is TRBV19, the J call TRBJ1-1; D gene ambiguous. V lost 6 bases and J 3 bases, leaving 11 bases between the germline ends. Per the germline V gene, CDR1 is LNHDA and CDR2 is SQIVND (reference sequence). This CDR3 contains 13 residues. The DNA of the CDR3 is TGTGCCAGTAGCTATAGCGGGGACACTGAAGCTTTCTTT. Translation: CASSYSGDTEAFF. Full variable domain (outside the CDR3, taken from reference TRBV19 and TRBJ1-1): DGGITQSPKYLFRKEGQNVTLSCEQNLNHDAMYWYRQDPGQGLRLIYYSQIVNDFQKGDIAEGYSVSREKKESFPLTVTSAQKNPTAFYLCASSYSGDTEAFFGQGTRLTVV.

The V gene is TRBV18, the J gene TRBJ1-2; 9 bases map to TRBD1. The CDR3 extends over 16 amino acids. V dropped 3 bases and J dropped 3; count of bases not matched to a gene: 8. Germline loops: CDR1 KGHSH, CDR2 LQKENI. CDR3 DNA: TGTGCCAGCTCACCCGGGACAGGGAATAGCTACTATGGCTACACCTTC. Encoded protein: CASSPGTGNSYYGYTF.

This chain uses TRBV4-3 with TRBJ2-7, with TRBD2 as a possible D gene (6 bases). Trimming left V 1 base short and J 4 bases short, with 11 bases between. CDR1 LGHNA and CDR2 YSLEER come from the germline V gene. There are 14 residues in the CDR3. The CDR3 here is CASSQGGDRYEQYF. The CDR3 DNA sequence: TGCGCCAGCAGCCAAGGGGGGGATCGATACGAGCAGTACTTC.

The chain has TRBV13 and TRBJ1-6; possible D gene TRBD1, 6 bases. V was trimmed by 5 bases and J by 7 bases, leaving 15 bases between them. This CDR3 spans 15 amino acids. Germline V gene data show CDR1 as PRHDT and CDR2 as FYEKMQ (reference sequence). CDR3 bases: TGTGCCAGCAGCGCACAACAGGGAATCAATTCACCCCTCCACTTT. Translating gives CASSAQQGINSPLHF.

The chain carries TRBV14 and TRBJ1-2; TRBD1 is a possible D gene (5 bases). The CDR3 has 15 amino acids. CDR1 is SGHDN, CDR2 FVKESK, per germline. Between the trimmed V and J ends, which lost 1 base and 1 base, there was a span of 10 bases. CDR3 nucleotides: TGTGCCAGCAGCCAAGGGAGGGGACGTAACTATGGCTACACCTTC. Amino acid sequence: CASSQGRGRNYGYTF. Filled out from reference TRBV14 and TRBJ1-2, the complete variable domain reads EAGVTQFPSHSVIEKGQTVTLRCDPISGHDNLYWYRRVMGKEIKFLLHFVKESKQDESGMPNNRFLAERTGGTYSTLKVQPAELEDSGVYFCASSQGRGRNYGYTFGSGTRLTVV.

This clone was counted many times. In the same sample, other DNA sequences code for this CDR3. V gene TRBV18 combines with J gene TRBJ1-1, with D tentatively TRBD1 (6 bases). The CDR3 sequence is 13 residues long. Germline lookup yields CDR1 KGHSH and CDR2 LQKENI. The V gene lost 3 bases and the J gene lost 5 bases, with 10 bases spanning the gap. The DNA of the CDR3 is TGTGCCAGCTCACCCGGGCAGGGGACTGAAGCTTTCTTT. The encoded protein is CASSPGQGTEAFF. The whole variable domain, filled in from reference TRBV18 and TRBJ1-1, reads NAGVMQNPRHLVRRRGQEARLRCSPMKGHSHVYWYRQLPEEGLKFMVYLQKENIIDESGMPKERFSAEFPKEGPSILRIQQVVRGDSAAYFCASSPGQGTEAFFGQGTRLTVV.

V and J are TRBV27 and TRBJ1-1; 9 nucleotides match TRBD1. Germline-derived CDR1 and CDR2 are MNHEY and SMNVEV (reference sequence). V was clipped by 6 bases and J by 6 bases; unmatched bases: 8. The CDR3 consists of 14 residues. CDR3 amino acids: CASRKQGAEPEAFF. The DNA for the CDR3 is TGTGCCAGCAGGAAACAGGGGGCTGAGCCTGAAGCTTTCTTT.

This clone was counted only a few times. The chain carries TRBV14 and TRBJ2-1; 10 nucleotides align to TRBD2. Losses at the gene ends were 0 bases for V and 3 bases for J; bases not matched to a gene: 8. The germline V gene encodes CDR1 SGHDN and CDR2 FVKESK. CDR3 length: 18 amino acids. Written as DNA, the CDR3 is TGTGCCAGCAGCCAAGAGCGGCTAGCGGGAGTTCTCTACAATGAGCAGTTCTTC. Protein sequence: CASSQERLAGVLYNEQFF.